This record concerns one T cell receptor beta chain sequence. The antigen remains undetermined. All the people who gave samples were healthy bone marrow donors. This entry comes from a study of cytomegalovirus exposure and HLA in healthy donors. Study results and caveats: Among donors in an Asian-associated ancestry cluster, a later analysis reportedly found fewer N-insertions than the roughly 700-donor mean. More clonal expansion characterized HLA-associated TCR beta chains than equally common others in a later analysis.

Both 60 Vbeta primers and 13 Jbeta primers went into the PCR. Produced via immunoSEQ multiplex PCR; TCRdb's table is partial and in-frame only. This table holds about 100,000 clones, approximately 72% found once. The TCR originated in a female donor in good health and CMV-seropositive. Material: PBMCs.

CDR3 nucleotide sequence: TGTGCCAGCAGTTCCCAACAGTCCCAAGCTTTCTTT. Translation: CASSSQQSQAFF. This chain connects TRBV28 to TRBJ1-1; D unclear. The V and J ends lost 4 bases and 9 bases respectively, with 12 bases between them. This CDR3 has 12 residues. Germline values: CDR1 MDHEN, CDR2 SYDVKM.